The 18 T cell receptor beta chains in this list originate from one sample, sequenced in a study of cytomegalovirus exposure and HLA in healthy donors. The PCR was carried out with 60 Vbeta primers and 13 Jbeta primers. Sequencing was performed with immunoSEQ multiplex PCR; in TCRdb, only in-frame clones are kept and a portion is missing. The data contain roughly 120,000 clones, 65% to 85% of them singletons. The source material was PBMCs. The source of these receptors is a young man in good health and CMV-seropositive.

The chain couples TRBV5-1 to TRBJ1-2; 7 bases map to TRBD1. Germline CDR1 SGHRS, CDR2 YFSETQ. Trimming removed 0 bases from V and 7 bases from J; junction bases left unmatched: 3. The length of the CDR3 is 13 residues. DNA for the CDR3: TGCGCCAGCAGCTTGGTACAGGGGACTGGCTACACCTTC. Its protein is CASSLVQGTGYTF.

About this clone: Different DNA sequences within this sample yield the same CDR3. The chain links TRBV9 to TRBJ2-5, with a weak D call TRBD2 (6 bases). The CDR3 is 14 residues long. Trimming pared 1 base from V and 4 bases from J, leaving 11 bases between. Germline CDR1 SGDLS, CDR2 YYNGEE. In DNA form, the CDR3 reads TGTGCCAGCAGCGTATCCGGGGGTTTAGAGACCCAGTACTTC. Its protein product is CASSVSGGLETQYF.

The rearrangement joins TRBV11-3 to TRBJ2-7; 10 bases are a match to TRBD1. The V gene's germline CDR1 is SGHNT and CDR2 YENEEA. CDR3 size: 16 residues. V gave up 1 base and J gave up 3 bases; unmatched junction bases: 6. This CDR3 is CASSLGTGTGVYEQYF. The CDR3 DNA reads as TGTGCCAGCAGCTTAGGAACCGGGACAGGGGTCTACGAGCAGTACTTC.

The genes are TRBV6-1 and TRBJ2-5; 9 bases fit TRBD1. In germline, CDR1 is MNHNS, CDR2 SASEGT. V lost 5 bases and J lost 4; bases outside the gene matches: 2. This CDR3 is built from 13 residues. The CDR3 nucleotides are TGTGCCAGCAGTTCGGGACAGGGAGAGACCCAGTACTTC. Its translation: CASSSGQGETQYF.

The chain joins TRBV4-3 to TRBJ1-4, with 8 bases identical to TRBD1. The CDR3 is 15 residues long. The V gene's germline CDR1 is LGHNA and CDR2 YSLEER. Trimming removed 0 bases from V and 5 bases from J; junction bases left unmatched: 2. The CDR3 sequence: CASSQEWDRNEKLFF. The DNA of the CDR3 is TGCGCCAGCAGCCAAGAATGGGACAGGAATGAAAAACTGTTTTTT.

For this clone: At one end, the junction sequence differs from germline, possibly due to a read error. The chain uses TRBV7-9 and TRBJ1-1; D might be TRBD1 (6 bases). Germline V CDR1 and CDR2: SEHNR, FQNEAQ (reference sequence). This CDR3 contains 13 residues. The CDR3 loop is CSSSLQGETEAFF. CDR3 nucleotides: TGTTCCAGCAGCCTACAGGGAGAAACTGAAGCTTTCTTT.

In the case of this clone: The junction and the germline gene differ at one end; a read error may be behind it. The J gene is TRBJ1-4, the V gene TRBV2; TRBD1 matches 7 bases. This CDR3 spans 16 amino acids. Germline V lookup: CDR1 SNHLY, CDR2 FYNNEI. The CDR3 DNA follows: TGTGCCAGCAGTGAAGGTTTTAAGGGGGCGTATGAAAAACTGCTTTTT. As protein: CASSEGFKGAYEKLLF.

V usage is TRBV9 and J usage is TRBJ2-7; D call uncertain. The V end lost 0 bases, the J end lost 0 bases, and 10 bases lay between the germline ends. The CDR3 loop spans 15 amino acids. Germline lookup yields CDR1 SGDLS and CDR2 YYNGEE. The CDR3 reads CASSVGRSSSYEQYF. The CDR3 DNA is TGTGCCAGCAGCGTAGGGCGGTCTAGCTCCTACGAGCAGTACTTC.

The CDR3 sequence: CAWSVGDLVYGYTF. The DNA for the CDR3 is TGTGCCTGGAGTGTAGGCGACCTAGTCTATGGCTACACCTTC. The chain carries TRBV30 and TRBJ1-2; D is unresolved. With 0 bases removed from V and 4 bases from J, the gap between germline ends came to 12 bases. There are 14 residues in the CDR3. The germline V gene has CDR1 GTSNPN and CDR2 SVGIG (reference sequence).

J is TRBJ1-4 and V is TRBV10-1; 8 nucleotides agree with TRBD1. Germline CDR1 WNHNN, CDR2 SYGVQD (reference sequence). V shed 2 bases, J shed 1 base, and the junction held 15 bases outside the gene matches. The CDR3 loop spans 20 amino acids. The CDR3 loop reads CASSEPSLTGENRTNEKLFF. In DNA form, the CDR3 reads TGCGCCAGCAGTGAGCCATCCCTGACAGGGGAGAATAGAACTAATGAAAAACTGTTTTTT.

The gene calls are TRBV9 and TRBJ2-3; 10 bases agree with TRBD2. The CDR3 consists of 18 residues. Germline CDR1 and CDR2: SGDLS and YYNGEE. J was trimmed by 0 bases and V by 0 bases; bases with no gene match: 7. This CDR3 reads CASSVGSGGVTSTDTQYF. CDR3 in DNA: TGTGCCAGCAGCGTAGGGAGCGGGGGGGTAACTAGCACAGATACGCAGTATTTT.

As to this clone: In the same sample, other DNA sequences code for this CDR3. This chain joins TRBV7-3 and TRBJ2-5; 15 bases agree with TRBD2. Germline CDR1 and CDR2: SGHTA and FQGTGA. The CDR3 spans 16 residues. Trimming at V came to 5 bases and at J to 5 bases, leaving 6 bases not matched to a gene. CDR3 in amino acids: CASSPGLAGGQETQYF. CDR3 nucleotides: TGTGCCAGCAGCCCCGGACTAGCGGGGGGGCAGGAGACCCAGTACTTC.

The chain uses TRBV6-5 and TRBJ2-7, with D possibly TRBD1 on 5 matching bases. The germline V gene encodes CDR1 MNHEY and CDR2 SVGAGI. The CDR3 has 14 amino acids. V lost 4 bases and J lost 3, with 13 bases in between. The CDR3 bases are TGTGCCAGCAGTTTTGTGGGGCGTAGCTACGAGCAGTACTTC. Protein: CASSFVGRSYEQYF.

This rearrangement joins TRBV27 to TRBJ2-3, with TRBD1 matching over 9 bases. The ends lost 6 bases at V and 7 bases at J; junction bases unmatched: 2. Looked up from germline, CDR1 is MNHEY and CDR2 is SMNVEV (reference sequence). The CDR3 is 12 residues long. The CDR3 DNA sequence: TGTGCCAGCAGGGACAGGGGAAATACGCAGTATTTT. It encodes CASRDRGNTQYF.

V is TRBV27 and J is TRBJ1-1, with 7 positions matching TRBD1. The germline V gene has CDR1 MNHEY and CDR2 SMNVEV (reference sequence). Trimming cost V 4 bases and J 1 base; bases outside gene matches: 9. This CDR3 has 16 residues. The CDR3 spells CASSSARQGSNTEAFF. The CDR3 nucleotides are TGTGCCAGCAGTTCCGCTCGACAGGGATCGAACACTGAAGCTTTCTTT.

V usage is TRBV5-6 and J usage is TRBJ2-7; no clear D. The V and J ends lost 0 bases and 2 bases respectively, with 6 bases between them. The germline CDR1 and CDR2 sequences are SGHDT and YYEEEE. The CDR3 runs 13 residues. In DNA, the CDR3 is TGTGCCAGCAGCTTGGTGTCCGCCTACGAGCAGTACTTC. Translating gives CASSLVSAYEQYF.

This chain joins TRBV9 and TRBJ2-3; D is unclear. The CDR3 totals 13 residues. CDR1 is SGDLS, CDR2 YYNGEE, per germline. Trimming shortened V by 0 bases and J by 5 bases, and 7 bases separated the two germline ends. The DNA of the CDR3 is TGTGCCAGCAGCGTAGCGAGGCTAGATACGCAGTATTTT. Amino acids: CASSVARLDTQYF.

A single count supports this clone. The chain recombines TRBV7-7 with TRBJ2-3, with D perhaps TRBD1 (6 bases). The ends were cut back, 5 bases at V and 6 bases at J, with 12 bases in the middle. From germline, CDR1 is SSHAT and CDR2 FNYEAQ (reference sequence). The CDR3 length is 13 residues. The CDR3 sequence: CASSADRRDTQYF. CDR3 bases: TGTGCCAGCAGCGCGGACAGAAGGGATACGCAGTATTTT.